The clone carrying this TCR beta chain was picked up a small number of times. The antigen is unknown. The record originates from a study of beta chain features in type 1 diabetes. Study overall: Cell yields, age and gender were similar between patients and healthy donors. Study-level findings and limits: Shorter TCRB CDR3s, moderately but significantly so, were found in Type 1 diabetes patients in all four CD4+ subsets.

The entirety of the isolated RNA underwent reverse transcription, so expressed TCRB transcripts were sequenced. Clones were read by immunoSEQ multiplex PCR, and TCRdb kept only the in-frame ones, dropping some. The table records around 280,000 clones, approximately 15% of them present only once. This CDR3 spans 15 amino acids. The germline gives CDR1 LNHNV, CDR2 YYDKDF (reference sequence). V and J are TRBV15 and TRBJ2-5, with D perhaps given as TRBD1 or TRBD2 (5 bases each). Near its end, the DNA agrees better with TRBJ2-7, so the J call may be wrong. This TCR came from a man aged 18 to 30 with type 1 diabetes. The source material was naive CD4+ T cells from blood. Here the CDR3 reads CATSRGGMGAYEQYF. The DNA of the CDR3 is TGTGCCACCAGCAGAGGAGGAATGGGGGCCTACGAGCAGTACTTC.